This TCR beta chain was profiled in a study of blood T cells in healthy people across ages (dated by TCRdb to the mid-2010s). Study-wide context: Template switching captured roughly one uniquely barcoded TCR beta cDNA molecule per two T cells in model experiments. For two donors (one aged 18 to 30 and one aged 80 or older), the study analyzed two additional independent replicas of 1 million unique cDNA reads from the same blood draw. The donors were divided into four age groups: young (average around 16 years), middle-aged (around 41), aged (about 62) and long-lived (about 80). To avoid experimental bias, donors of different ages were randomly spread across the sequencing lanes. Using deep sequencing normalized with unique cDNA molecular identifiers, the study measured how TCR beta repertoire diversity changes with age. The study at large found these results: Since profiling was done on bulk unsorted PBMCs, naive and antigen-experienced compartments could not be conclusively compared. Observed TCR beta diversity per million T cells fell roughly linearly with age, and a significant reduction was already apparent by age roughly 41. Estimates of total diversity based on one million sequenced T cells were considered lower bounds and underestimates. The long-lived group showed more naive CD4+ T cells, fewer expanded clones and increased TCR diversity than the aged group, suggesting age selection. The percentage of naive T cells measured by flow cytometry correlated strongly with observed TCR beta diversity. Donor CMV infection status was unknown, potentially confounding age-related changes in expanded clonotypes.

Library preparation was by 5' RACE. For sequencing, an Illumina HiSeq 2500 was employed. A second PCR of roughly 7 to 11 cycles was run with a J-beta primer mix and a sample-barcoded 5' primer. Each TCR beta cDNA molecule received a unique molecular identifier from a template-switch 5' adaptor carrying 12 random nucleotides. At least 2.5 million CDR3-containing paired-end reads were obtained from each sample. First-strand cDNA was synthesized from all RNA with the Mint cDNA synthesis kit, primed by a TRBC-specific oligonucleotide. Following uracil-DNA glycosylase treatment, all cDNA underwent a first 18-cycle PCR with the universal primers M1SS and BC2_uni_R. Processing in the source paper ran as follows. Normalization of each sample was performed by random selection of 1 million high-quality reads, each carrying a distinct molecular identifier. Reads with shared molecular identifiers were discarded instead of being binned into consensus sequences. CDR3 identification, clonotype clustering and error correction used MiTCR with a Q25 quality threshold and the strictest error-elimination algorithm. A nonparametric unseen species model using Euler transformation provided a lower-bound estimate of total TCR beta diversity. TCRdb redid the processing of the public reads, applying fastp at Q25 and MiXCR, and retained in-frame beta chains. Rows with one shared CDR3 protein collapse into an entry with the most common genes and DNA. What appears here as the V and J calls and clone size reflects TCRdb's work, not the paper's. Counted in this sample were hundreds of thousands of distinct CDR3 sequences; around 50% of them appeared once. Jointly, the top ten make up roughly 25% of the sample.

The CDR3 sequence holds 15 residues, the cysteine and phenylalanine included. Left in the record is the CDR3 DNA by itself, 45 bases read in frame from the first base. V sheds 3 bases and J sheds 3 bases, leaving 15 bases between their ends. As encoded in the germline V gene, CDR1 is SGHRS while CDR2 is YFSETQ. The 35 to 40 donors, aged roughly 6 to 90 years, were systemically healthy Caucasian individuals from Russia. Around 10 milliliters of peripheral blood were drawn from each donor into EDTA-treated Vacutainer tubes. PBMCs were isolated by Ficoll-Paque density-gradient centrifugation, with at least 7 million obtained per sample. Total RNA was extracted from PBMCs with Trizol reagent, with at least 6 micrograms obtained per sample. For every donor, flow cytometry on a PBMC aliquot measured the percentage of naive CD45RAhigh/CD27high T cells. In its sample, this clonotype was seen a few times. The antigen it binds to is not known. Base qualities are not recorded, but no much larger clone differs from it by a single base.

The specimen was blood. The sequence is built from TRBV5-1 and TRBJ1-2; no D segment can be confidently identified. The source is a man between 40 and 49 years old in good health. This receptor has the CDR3 CASSSGRGAHYGYTF. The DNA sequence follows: TGCGCCAGCAGCTCTGGGCGGGGTGCGCACTATGGCTACACCTTC.